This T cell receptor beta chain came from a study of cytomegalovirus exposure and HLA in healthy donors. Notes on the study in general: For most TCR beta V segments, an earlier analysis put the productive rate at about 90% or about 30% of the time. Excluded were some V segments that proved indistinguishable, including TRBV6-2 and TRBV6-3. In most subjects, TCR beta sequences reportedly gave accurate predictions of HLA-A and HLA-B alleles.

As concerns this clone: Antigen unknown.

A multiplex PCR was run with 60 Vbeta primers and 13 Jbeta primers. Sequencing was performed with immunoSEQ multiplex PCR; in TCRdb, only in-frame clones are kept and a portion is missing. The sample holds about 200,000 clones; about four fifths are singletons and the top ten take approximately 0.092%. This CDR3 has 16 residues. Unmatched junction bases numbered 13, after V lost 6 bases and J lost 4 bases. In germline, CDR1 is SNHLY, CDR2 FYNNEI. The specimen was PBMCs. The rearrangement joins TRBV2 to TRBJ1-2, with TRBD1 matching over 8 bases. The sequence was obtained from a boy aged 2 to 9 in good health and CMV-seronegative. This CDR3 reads CASRGGRTGSSYGYTF. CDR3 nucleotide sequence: TGTGCCAGCAGGGGGGGGCGGACAGGGAGTAGCTATGGCTACACCTTC.